One and the same sample provided the 32 T cell receptor beta chains below, sequenced in a study of graft-versus-host responses after intestinal transplantation. Data came from immunoSEQ multiplex PCR; TCRdb stores just in-frame clones and leaves some out. Of about 70,000 clones in the sample, under 90% are singletons; the top ten hold about 0.4%. These receptors have no known antigen. Sequencing was performed on unstimulated CD4+ T cells sorted from spleen or lymph node cells, taken before transplant. The source of these receptors is a human donor who was the organ donor for an intestinal transplant.

V and J are TRBV5-6 and TRBJ2-4, with D possibly matching TRBD2 (5 bases). V was cut by 0 bases and J by 6 bases, with 10 bases left in between. Germline-derived CDR1 and CDR2 are SGHDT and YYEEEE. This CDR3 has 14 residues. DNA for the CDR3: TGTGCCAGCAGCTTGGGGGGAGCCTTAAACATTCAGTACTTC. It yields the protein CASSLGGALNIQYF. The full variable domain, rest sourced from reference TRBV5-6 and TRBJ2-4, is DAGVTQSPTHLIKTRGQQVTLRCSPKSGHDTVSWYQQALGQGPQFIFQYYEEEERQRGNFPDRFSGHQFPNYSSELNVNALLLGDSALYLCASSLGGALNIQYFGAGTRLSVL.

This chain uses TRBV4-1 with TRBJ1-5; TRBD1 aligns across 9 bases. Germline CDR1 reads MGHRA; CDR2 reads YSYEKL. V dropped 3 bases and J dropped 1; count of bases not matched to a gene: 7. This CDR3 contains 17 residues. CDR3 DNA: TGCGCCAGCAGCCATCAGACAGGGGGAACGAGCAATCAGCCCCAGCATTTT. This sequence encodes CASSHQTGGTSNQPQHF.

This chain uses TRBV28 with TRBJ2-2; a possible D gene is TRBD1 (5 bases). This CDR3 spans 14 amino acids. V dropped 4 bases and J dropped 6 bases, with 12 bases sitting between them. CDR1 is MDHEN and CDR2 is SYDVKM in the germline V gene. In nucleotides, the CDR3 is TGTGCCAGCAGTTCCCCAGGGTACCCCGGGGAGCTGTTTTTT. Its translation is CASSSPGYPGELFF.

This chain links TRBV27 with TRBJ1-6; weak D call: TRBD1 (5 bases). Germline V gene lookup returns CDR1 MNHEY and CDR2 SMNVEV (reference sequence). Deletions cut 5 bases from V and 10 bases from J, with 18 bases between. The CDR3 is 15 residues long. CDR3 in amino acids: CASSTPTEYLSPLHF. The CDR3 DNA sequence: TGTGCCAGCAGTACCCCGACAGAGTATCTGTCACCCCTCCACTTT.

The V call is TRBV28, the J call TRBJ1-2, with TRBD1 matching 9 bases. CDR1 and CDR2 (germline): MDHEN, SYDVKM. J lost 4 bases, V lost 6 bases, and 12 bases had no gene match. This CDR3 is 16 amino acids long. The CDR3 sequence: CASSSTPGTGTYGYTF. The CDR3 DNA follows: TGTGCCAGCAGCTCCACGCCCGGGACAGGGACCTATGGCTACACCTTC.

Only one count was recorded for this clone. The rearrangement uses TRBV7-2 and TRBJ2-5, with a possible D match to TRBD2 (6 bases). CDR3 size: 14 residues. Trimming left V 3 bases short and J 5 bases short, with 13 bases between. CDR1 and CDR2 (germline): SGHTA, FQGNSA. CDR3 DNA sequence: TGTGCCAGCAGCTTCACGCCGGGGAGGGAGACCCAGTACTTC. Protein: CASSFTPGRETQYF.

This clone was detected a few times. The gene calls are TRBV19 and TRBJ1-4; a possible D gene is TRBD1 (5 bases). This CDR3 is 16 amino acids long. Germline lookup yields CDR1 LNHDA and CDR2 SQIVND (reference sequence). V lost 3 bases and J lost 0, with 11 bases in between. The CDR3 region is CASSITRAATNEKLFF. The CDR3 DNA follows: TGTGCCAGTAGTATCACCAGGGCTGCAACTAATGAAAAACTGTTTTTT.

This rearrangement joins TRBV2 to TRBJ2-3; TRBD2 agrees at 12 bases. After removal of 7 bases from V and 2 bases from J, the junction contained 1 base not matched to a gene. Germline CDR1 is SNHLY and CDR2 is FYNNEI. The CDR3 spans 14 residues. The CDR3 nucleotides are TGTGCCAGCACTAGCGGGGGGGCCACAGATACGCAGTATTTT. Translation: CASTSGGATDTQYF.

The chain uses TRBV28 and TRBJ2-2; 11 bases fit TRBD2. This CDR3 has 15 residues. The germline gives CDR1 MDHEN, CDR2 SYDVKM. The V gene end was trimmed by 6 bases and the J gene end by 4 bases; junction bases not matched to a gene: 4. CDR3 residues: CASRTSGGGTGELFF. CDR3 nucleotides: TGTGCCAGCAGAACTAGCGGGGGAGGCACCGGGGAGCTGTTTTTT.

The chain recombines TRBV19 with TRBJ1-1; maybe TRBD1 (6 bases). CDR1 is LNHDA and CDR2 is SQIVND in the germline V gene (reference sequence). V dropped 6 bases and J dropped 4 bases, with 15 bases sitting between them. The CDR3 is 14 amino acids. The CDR3 region is CASSLDSRATEAFF. In nucleotides, the CDR3 is TGTGCCAGTAGCCTGGACAGTCGGGCCACTGAAGCTTTCTTT.

Here the CDR3 DNA reads TGTGCCAGCAGCCTAGGAAGGATCTTGGGCCCTAATGAAAAACTGTTTTTT. Translated: CASSLGRILGPNEKLFF. The chain is built from TRBV7-8 and TRBJ1-4; no clear D. This CDR3 has 17 amino acids. Germline CDR1 and CDR2: SGHVS and FQNEAQ. Trimming took off 5 bases at V and 3 bases at J, with 19 bases between the two ends. The full variable domain, its missing parts supplied by reference TRBV7-8 and TRBJ1-4, is GAGVSQSPRYKVAKRGQDVALRCDPISGHVSLFWYQQALGQGPEFLTYFQNEAQLDKSGLPSDRFFAERPEGSVSTLKIQRTQQEDSAVYLCASSLGRILGPNEKLFFGSGTQLSVL.

This chain links TRBV9 with TRBJ1-3, with D perhaps matching TRBD1 (5 bases). Trimming removed 4 bases at V and 0 bases at J, with 8 bases between. The CDR3 loop spans 14 amino acids. Per the germline V gene, CDR1 is SGDLS and CDR2 is YYNGEE. CDR3 loop: CASSPGPSGNTIYF. Written as DNA, the CDR3 is TGTGCCAGCAGCCCAGGGCCCTCTGGAAACACCATATATTTT.

J is TRBJ1-4 and V is TRBV4-3; D is undetermined. This CDR3 comprises 14 residues. Germline V gives CDR1 LGHNA, CDR2 YSLEER. V lost 1 base and J lost 5, with 8 bases in between. Written as DNA, the CDR3 is TGCGCCAGCAGCCAAGCACCGAGGAATGAAAAACTGTTTTTT. Translating gives CASSQAPRNEKLFF.

The V gene is TRBV7-6, the J gene TRBJ2-3; 7 nucleotides agree with TRBD2. CDR1 and CDR2 (germline): SGHVS, FNYEAQ. V shed 1 base and J 3 bases; nucleotides not matched to a gene: 1. The CDR3 loop spans 14 amino acids. In DNA, the CDR3 is TGTGCCAGCAGCTTAGACGGGGGGACAGATACGCAGTATTTT. Protein sequence: CASSLDGGTDTQYF.

The J gene is TRBJ2-1, the V gene TRBV7-9; 9 bases fit TRBD1. V was clipped by 1 base and J by 8 bases; unmatched bases: 6. The CDR3 spans 15 residues. Germline CDR1 and CDR2: SEHNR and FQNEAQ (reference sequence). CDR3: CASSLVGQGKDEQFF. The DNA of the CDR3 is TGTGCCAGCAGCTTAGTCGGACAGGGGAAAGATGAGCAGTTCTTC.

This chain joins TRBV13 and TRBJ1-5; D may be TRBD1 (6 bases). The V and J ends lost 5 bases and 2 bases respectively, with 16 bases between them. Germline V gene sequence: CDR1 PRHDT, CDR2 FYEKMQ (reference sequence). The CDR3 has 16 residues. The CDR3 bases are TGTGCCAGCAGCCATCAACAGGGAGTAGGCAATCAGCCCCAGCATTTT. This codes for CASSHQQGVGNQPQHF.

The chain joins TRBV27 to TRBJ2-3; 7 bases map to TRBD1. The CDR3 runs to 15 residues. Trimming removed 6 bases from V and 0 bases from J; junction bases left unmatched: 6. Germline lookup yields CDR1 MNHEY and CDR2 SMNVEV (reference sequence). CDR3 in DNA: TGTGCCAGCAGCAGACAGGGCCTTAGCACAGATACGCAGTATTTT. It specifies CASSRQGLSTDTQYF.

V gene TRBV5-4 combines with J gene TRBJ2-3; 7 bases are a match to TRBD2. The CDR3 has 16 amino acids. The germline gives CDR1 SGHNT, CDR2 YYREEE (reference sequence). Trimming removed 2 bases from V and 0 bases from J; junction bases left unmatched: 6. The CDR3 bases are TGTGCCAGCAGCTTCGGGGGGTCTGCTAGCACAGATACGCAGTATTTT. It translates to CASSFGGSASTDTQYF.

The J gene is TRBJ2-2, the V gene TRBV4-1; 11 bases fit TRBD1. After removal of 3 bases from V and 6 bases from J, the junction contained 3 bases not matched to a gene. Germline CDR1 reads MGHRA; CDR2 reads YSYEKL. This CDR3 spans 15 amino acids. CDR3 coding DNA: TGCGCCAGCAGCCATCCGGGACAGGGGGCCGGGGAGCTGTTTTTT. Translated: CASSHPGQGAGELFF.

The V and J genes are TRBV10-2 and TRBJ2-3; tentatively, D is TRBD1 (6 bases). Deletions cut 3 bases from V and 3 bases from J, with 10 bases between. CDR1 is WSHSY, CDR2 SAAADI, per germline. The CDR3 covers 14 residues. The CDR3 region is CASSETGITDTQYF. CDR3 DNA sequence: TGCGCCAGCAGTGAAACAGGGATAACAGATACGCAGTATTTT.

The CDR3 reads CASRFPDYGYTF. DNA of the CDR3: TGTGCCAGCAGGTTCCCAGATTATGGCTACACCTTC. This chain uses TRBV6-1 with TRBJ1-2; D is ambiguous. Germline V CDR1 and CDR2: MNHNS, SASEGT. The V end was cut by 6 bases, the J end by 5 bases, with 10 bases between. The CDR3 is made up of 12 amino acids.

CDR3 sequence: CASSDDRNQPQHF. DNA of the CDR3: TGTGCCAGCTCGGACGACAGGAATCAGCCCCAGCATTTT. The chain has TRBV18 and TRBJ1-5, with D maybe TRBD1 (6 bases). CDR1 KGHSH and CDR2 LQKENI come from the germline V gene. Trimming took off 6 bases at V and 4 bases at J, with 10 bases between the two ends. The CDR3 extends over 13 amino acids. Complete variable domain (other parts from reference TRBV18 and TRBJ1-5): NAGVMQNPRHLVRRRGQEARLRCSPMKGHSHVYWYRQLPEEGLKFMVYLQKENIIDESGMPKERFSAEFPKEGPSILRIQQVVRGDSAAYFCASSDDRNQPQHFGDGTRLSIL.

The gene calls are TRBV5-6 and TRBJ1-4; D gene unclear. The CDR3 spans 16 residues. In germline, CDR1 is SGHDT, CDR2 YYEEEE. Trimming took 0 bases from V and 8 from J, leaving 17 bases between them. CDR3 sequence reads: CASSLAVSGTSEKLFF. The CDR3 DNA is TGTGCCAGCAGCTTGGCCGTATCCGGAACTAGCGAAAAACTGTTTTTT.

The chain joins TRBV5-6 to TRBJ2-4, with D maybe TRBD1 (6 bases). Germline V gene data show CDR1 as SGHDT and CDR2 as YYEEEE. Trimming took off 7 bases at V and 3 bases at J, with 17 bases between the two ends. There are 15 residues in the CDR3. The chain's CDR3 is CASGVGGTFKNIQYF. The CDR3 nucleotides are TGTGCCAGCGGGGTAGGGGGAACCTTCAAAAACATTCAGTACTTC.

This chain uses TRBV4-1 with TRBJ2-1; TRBD2 is a possible D gene (7 bases). The CDR3 has 17 amino acids. Trimming stripped 0 bases from V and 2 bases from J, with 14 bases between. Germline CDR1 MGHRA, CDR2 YSYEKL. The CDR3 DNA reads as TGCGCCAGCAGCCAAGAGGAGGCGGGGGCGACCTACAATGAGCAGTTCTTC. Protein sequence: CASSQEEAGATYNEQFF.

This clone is a singleton in its sample. The rearrangement joins TRBV20-1 to TRBJ1-4; D may be TRBD1 (5 bases). From germline, CDR1 is DFQATT and CDR2 SNEGSKA (reference sequence). This CDR3 has 11 residues. The CDR3 here is CSADKGEKLFF. The CDR3 DNA follows: TGCAGCGCGGACAAGGGTGAAAAACTGTTTTTT.

This chain's CDR3 is CASSGPKGGLSGNTIYF. As DNA, the CDR3 is TGTGCCAGCAGTGGACCGAAAGGGGGCCTCTCTGGAAACACCATATATTTT. The chain employs TRBV6-1 and TRBJ1-3, with 7 bases matching TRBD1. This CDR3 has 17 amino acids. Germline CDR1 MNHNS, CDR2 SASEGT. V dropped 4 bases and J dropped 0; count of bases not matched to a gene: 9.

Details on this clone: This specimen includes other DNA sequences encoding the same CDR3. V usage is TRBV19 and J usage is TRBJ2-2; tentatively, D is TRBD1 (6 bases). The CDR3 consists of 13 residues. Looked up from germline, CDR1 is LNHDA and CDR2 is SQIVND (reference sequence). The V and J ends lost 5 bases and 4 bases respectively, with 8 bases between them. CDR3 DNA: TGTGCCAGTAGTCCAGGGGTCACCGGGGAGCTGTTTTTT. It yields the protein CASSPGVTGELFF.

The chain joins TRBV14 to TRBJ2-3; TRBD2 aligns across 9 bases. The CDR3 has 17 residues. After removal of 4 bases from V and 6 bases from J, the junction contained 14 bases not matched to a gene. Germline V lookup: CDR1 SGHDN, CDR2 FVKESK. CDR3 protein: CASSPLGLAPSGDTQYF. In nucleotides, the CDR3 is TGTGCCAGCAGCCCCTTGGGACTAGCACCCTCGGGGGATACGCAGTATTTT.

This chain connects TRBV20-1 to TRBJ2-1; the match to TRBD1 covers 9 bases. The CDR3 length is 11 residues. Germline lookup yields CDR1 DFQATT and CDR2 SNEGSKA (reference sequence). V gave up 7 bases and J gave up 10 bases; unmatched junction bases: 5. The CDR3 sequence: CSGDREREQFF. CDR3 nucleotide sequence: TGCAGTGGGGACAGGGAGAGGGAGCAGTTCTTC.

V gene TRBV2 combines with J gene TRBJ1-6, with D maybe TRBD1 (5 bases). Germline CDR1 SNHLY, CDR2 FYNNEI. CDR3 length equals 14 residues. Between the trimmed V and J ends, which lost 8 bases and 7 bases, there was a span of 15 bases. CDR3 sequence: CASHLGRVNSPLHF. The CDR3 coding sequence is TGTGCCAGCCATTTGGGCAGGGTCAATTCACCCCTCCACTTT.

This chain joins TRBV6-5 and TRBJ1-5; D call uncertain. CDR3 length: 12 amino acids. Trimming left V 5 bases short and J 6 bases short, with 8 bases between. Germline V gene lookup returns CDR1 MNHEY and CDR2 SVGAGI. DNA for the CDR3: TGTGCCAGCAGTCGGGAAGGTCAGCCCCAGCATTTT. This codes for CASSREGQPQHF.